A single sample gave rise to the 32 T cell receptor beta chains below, sequenced in a study of blood T cell repertoires in COVID-19. Produced via immunoSEQ multiplex PCR; TCRdb's table is partial and in-frame only. The table includes 250,000 to 300,000 clones, roughly four fifths detected once. Specimen: PBMCs or T cells enriched from blood (not recorded which). These receptors were taken from a man aged 40-49 years who had been exposed to COVID-19.

This clone appeared a single time. V is TRBV15 and J is TRBJ2-7; D is possibly TRBD2 (6 bases). V was trimmed by 1 base and J by 5 bases, leaving 15 bases between them. This CDR3 spans 15 amino acids. Germline-derived CDR1 and CDR2 are LNHNV and YYDKDF (reference sequence). DNA of the CDR3: TGTGCCACCAGCAGAGGGGGGGACCCCAGGGACGAGCAGTACTTC. Its translation: CATSRGGDPRDEQYF. The full variable domain, its missing parts supplied by reference TRBV15 and TRBJ2-7, is DAMVIQNPRYQVTQFGKPVTLSCSQTLNHNVMYWYQQKSSQAPKLLFHYYDKDFNNEADTPDNFQSRRPNTSFCFLDIRSPGLGDTAMYLCATSRGGDPRDEQYFGPGTRLTVT.

The V call is TRBV5-1, the J call TRBJ2-1; 9 nucleotides align to TRBD2. The germline CDR1 and CDR2 sequences are SGHRS and YFSETQ. J gave up 2 bases and V 6 bases, and 3 bases lay outside the gene matches. This CDR3 contains 14 residues. DNA of the CDR3: TGCGCCAGCAAGGCTAGCGGGACCTACAATGAGCAGTTCTTC. Its translation is CASKASGTYNEQFF.

This clone occurred a few times. The gene calls are TRBV6-1 and TRBJ1-2; D unresolved. Trimming removed 2 bases from V and 4 bases from J, with 14 bases in between. The CDR3 contains 15 residues. In germline, CDR1 is MNHNS, CDR2 SASEGT. The CDR3 region has the DNA TGTGCCAGCAGTGAACGCGGAGGTAATCTCTATGGCTACACCTTC. Translated, it gives CASSERGGNLYGYTF.

J is TRBJ2-1 and V is TRBV18, with 14 bases matching TRBD2. The germline CDR1 and CDR2 sequences are KGHSH and LQKENI. The CDR3 runs to 17 residues. Trimming took 3 bases from V and 4 from J; bases not matched to a gene: 5. CDR3: CASSPGLAGDIYNEQFF. The CDR3 region has the DNA TGTGCCAGCTCACCGGGACTAGCGGGAGACATTTACAATGAGCAGTTCTTC. Combining the CDR3 with reference TRBV18 and TRBJ2-1 gives the whole variable domain NAGVMQNPRHLVRRRGQEARLRCSPMKGHSHVYWYRQLPEEGLKFMVYLQKENIIDESGMPKERFSAEFPKEGPSILRIQQVVRGDSAAYFCASSPGLAGDIYNEQFFGPGTRLTVL.

The chain is built from TRBV10-1 and TRBJ2-1; 7 nucleotides match TRBD2. The CDR3 contains 13 residues. CDR1 and CDR2 (germline): WNHNN, SYGVQD (reference sequence). V was clipped by 9 bases and J by 4 bases; unmatched bases: 6. CDR3 loop: CASSSGAYNEQFF. In nucleotides, the CDR3 is TGCGCCAGTTCTAGCGGAGCTTACAATGAGCAGTTCTTC.

CDR3 amino acids: CSVEWTSGSYEQYF. In DNA form, the CDR3 reads TGCAGCGTTGAATGGACTAGCGGTTCCTACGAGCAGTACTTC. The J gene is TRBJ2-7, the V gene TRBV29-1; 10 positions agree with TRBD2. The CDR3 has 14 amino acids. CDR1 and CDR2 from the germline V gene are SQVTM and ANQGSEA. J was trimmed by 1 base and V by 2 bases; bases with no gene match: 2.

For the CDR3, the DNA is TGTGCCAGCAGCCAAACTGACTACGCTATTGGCACAGATACGCAGTATTTT. It is translated as CASSQTDYAIGTDTQYF. V is TRBV13 and J is TRBJ2-3; D is possibly TRBD2 (5 bases). Germline V lookup: CDR1 PRHDT, CDR2 FYEKMQ (reference sequence). V lost 5 bases and J 1 base, leaving 19 bases between the germline ends. The CDR3 runs to 17 residues.

The chain has TRBV2 and TRBJ1-6; 7 bases align to TRBD1. V trimming: 6 bases; J trimming: 7 bases; junction bases outside the gene matches: 9. The CDR3 runs 15 residues. Germline loops: CDR1 SNHLY, CDR2 FYNNEI. CDR3 coding DNA: TGTGCCAGCAGATCCGGCCGGGACAGCAATTCACCCCTCCACTTT. Translation gives CASRSGRDSNSPLHF.

The CDR3 coding sequence is TGTGCCAGCAGGCGGTGGGCGGGTCAGCCCCAGCATTTT. Encoded protein: CASRRWAGQPQHF. V usage is TRBV6-5 and J usage is TRBJ1-5; D is undetermined. The CDR3 is made up of 13 amino acids. Trimming took off 6 bases at V and 6 bases at J, with 12 bases between the two ends. Germline CDR1 and CDR2: MNHEY and SVGAGI.

The V call is TRBV18, the J call TRBJ2-3; TRBD2 is a possible D gene (7 bases). The CDR3 has 15 residues. Germline CDR1 is KGHSH and CDR2 is LQKENI. Trimming cost V 3 bases and J 5 bases, with 15 bases left between them. CDR3 protein: CASSPPGGGRDTQYF. The CDR3 nucleotides read TGTGCCAGCTCACCGCCGGGGGGCGGCAGAGATACGCAGTATTTT.

The chain employs TRBV5-6 and TRBJ1-5; TRBD1 agrees at 9 bases. In germline, CDR1 is SGHDT, CDR2 YYEEEE. The CDR3 has 14 residues. Trimming at V came to 4 bases and at J to 4 bases, leaving 3 bases not matched to a gene. CDR3 in DNA: TGTGCCAGCAGCCAAGGGACAGGGAATCAGCCCCAGCATTTT. It yields the protein CASSQGTGNQPQHF.

The chain employs TRBV28 and TRBJ2-7; 10 nucleotides agree with TRBD2. Trimming removed 2 bases from V and 2 bases from J; junction bases left unmatched: 3. CDR1 is MDHEN, CDR2 SYDVKM, per germline. CDR3 length equals 15 residues. CDR3 sequence reads: CASSLETSGTYEQYF. The DNA for the CDR3 is TGTGCCAGCAGTTTAGAAACTAGCGGGACCTACGAGCAGTACTTC.

The chain uses TRBV9 and TRBJ2-1, with D perhaps matching TRBD1 (5 bases). Germline V gene data show CDR1 as SGDLS and CDR2 as YYNGEE. CDR3 length: 15 residues. Between the trimmed V and J ends, which lost 0 bases and 4 bases, there was a span of 11 bases. The CDR3, as DNA: TGTGCCAGCAGCGTAGAGGGGAAACCTTACAATGAGCAGTTCTTC. This gives the protein CASSVEGKPYNEQFF. Full variable domain (missing parts from reference TRBV9 and TRBJ2-1): DSGVTQTPKHLITATGQRVTLRCSPRSGDLSVYWYQQSLDQGLQFLIQYYNGEERAKGNILERFSAQQFPDLHSELNLSSLELGDSALYFCASSVEGKPYNEQFFGPGTRLTVL.

The J gene is TRBJ1-2, the V gene TRBV2; a possible D gene is TRBD1 (6 bases). The CDR3 contains 14 residues. Per the germline V gene, CDR1 is SNHLY and CDR2 is FYNNEI. The CDR3 coding sequence is TGTGCGGGGGGCGCGGGGGCGAGAGATCTTGGCTACACCTTC. Translated: CAGGAGARDLGYTF.

The CDR3 coding sequence is TGTGCCAGCAGCGACAGGTTGTGGACTGAAGCTTTCTTT. This encodes CASSDRLWTEAFF. The V and J genes are TRBV27 and TRBJ1-1; D perhaps matches TRBD1 (6 bases). V shed 6 bases and J shed 5 bases, with 13 bases lying between them. This CDR3 contains 13 residues. The V gene's germline CDR1 is MNHEY and CDR2 SMNVEV (reference sequence).

The chain uses TRBV4-2 and TRBJ1-1; 7 bases match TRBD1. This CDR3 comprises 15 residues. V shed 0 bases, J shed 5 bases, and the junction held 6 bases outside the gene matches. Germline loops: CDR1 LGHNA, CDR2 YNFKEQ. CDR3 residues: CASSQDLGGRTEAFF. CDR3 sequence (DNA): TGTGCCAGCAGCCAAGATCTAGGGGGCCGAACTGAAGCTTTCTTT.

The V call is TRBV3-1 (or the pseudogene TRBV3-2), the J call TRBJ1-4, with 7 nucleotides matching TRBD1. The CDR3 is made up of 15 amino acids. Germline V gene sequence: CDR1 LGHDT, CDR2 YNNKEL (reference sequence). V lost 1 base and J lost 5; bases outside the gene matches: 4. CDR3 in amino acids: CASSQVGQQNEKLFF. The CDR3 DNA reads as TGTGCCAGCAGCCAAGTGGGACAGCAGAATGAAAAACTGTTTTTT.

The chain carries TRBV5-1 and TRBJ2-5, with TRBD1 matching 7 bases. V was pared by 3 bases and J by 2 bases, with 4 bases of the junction left unmatched. The germline CDR1 and CDR2 sequences are SGHRS and YFSETQ. The CDR3 has 14 residues. The CDR3, as DNA: TGCGCCAGCAGCTGGGGGACAGTTCAAGAGACCCAGTACTTC. As protein: CASSWGTVQETQYF.

CDR3 sequence reads: CASSLGLFSSGRGYNEQFF. The CDR3 nucleotides read TGTGCCAGCAGCTTAGGGTTGTTTAGTAGCGGGAGGGGGTACAATGAGCAGTTCTTC. The genes are TRBV7-9 and TRBJ2-1, with 11 bases matching TRBD2. Germline assignment: CDR1 SEHNR and CDR2 FQNEAQ (reference sequence). The junction had 12 bases not matched to a gene; V was cut back by 1 base and J by 4 bases. This CDR3 region has 19 residues.

The V call is TRBV10-1, the J call TRBJ2-1, with TRBD2 as a possible D gene (6 bases). CDR1 and CDR2 (germline): WNHNN, SYGVQD (reference sequence). The CDR3 covers 15 residues. The germline V and J ends were trimmed by 2 bases and 1 base, with 9 bases remaining between them. This chain's CDR3 is CASSEPGLSYNEQFF. The DNA of the CDR3 is TGCGCCAGCAGTGAGCCGGGACTGTCCTACAATGAGCAGTTCTTC.

V gene TRBV6-1 combines with J gene TRBJ2-1; D gene uncertain. CDR1 is MNHNS and CDR2 is SASEGT in the germline V gene. The CDR3 extends over 14 amino acids. Trimming cost V 1 base and J 0 bases, with 4 bases left between them. The CDR3 loop is CASSEGISYNEQFF. In DNA, the CDR3 is TGTGCCAGCAGTGAAGGTATCTCCTACAATGAGCAGTTCTTC.

This clone was counted only a few times. This chain joins TRBV7-2 and TRBJ1-1; D unclear. The CDR3 contains 14 residues. Germline CDR1 and CDR2: SGHTA and FQGNSA. The ends were cut back, 5 bases at V and 10 bases at J, with 20 bases in the middle. The CDR3 bases are TGTGCCAGCAGCCTCCGCAGTGCGAAGGAGGGAGCTTTCTTT. This translates into CASSLRSAKEGAFF.

The chain combines TRBV5-1 with TRBJ1-1; D is undetermined. CDR1 and CDR2 from the germline V gene are SGHRS and YFSETQ. Trimming took 0 bases from V and 2 from J, leaving 5 bases between them. This CDR3 has 13 residues. The CDR3 coding sequence is TGCGCCAGCAGCTTGGACAGCAACACTGAAGCTTTCTTT. Protein: CASSLDSNTEAFF.

This chain joins TRBV7-9 and TRBJ1-6; 9 bases are shared with TRBD1. This CDR3 spans 14 amino acids. CDR1 and CDR2 (germline): SEHNR, FQNEAQ (reference sequence). The ends lost 7 bases at V and 10 bases at J; junction bases unmatched: 8. In DNA form, the CDR3 reads TGTGCCAGCATCGGGGACAGGGTTGGATCACCCCTCCACTTT. Translating gives CASIGDRVGSPLHF.

The rearrangement uses TRBV7-9 and TRBJ1-1; 7 bases align to TRBD1. The CDR3 totals 15 residues. Germline values: CDR1 SEHNR, CDR2 FQNEAQ (reference sequence). V lost 6 bases, J lost 0 bases, and 7 bases stayed unmatched. Here the CDR3 DNA reads TGTGCCAGCAGGAATAGACAGGGAATGAACACTGAAGCTTTCTTT. Translated: CASRNRQGMNTEAFF.

The V gene is TRBV6-6, the J gene TRBJ2-1; tentatively, D is TRBD2 (5 bases). The germline V gene has CDR1 MNHNY and CDR2 SVGAGI (reference sequence). This CDR3 is built from 14 residues. V gave up 7 bases and J gave up 0 bases, with 10 bases separating them. DNA of the CDR3: TGTGCCAGCACGGGTGGGAGCTCCTACAATGAGCAGTTCTTC. Protein product: CASTGGSSYNEQFF.

This chain joins TRBV3-1 (or the pseudogene TRBV3-2) and TRBJ1-3; no reliable D call. With 4 bases removed from V and 5 bases from J, the gap between germline ends came to 15 bases. Germline-derived CDR1 and CDR2 are LGHDT and YNNKEL (reference sequence). There are 15 residues in the CDR3. CDR3 DNA sequence: TGTGCCAGCAGCCTACCCCAGCGCGCGAGAAACACCATATATTTT. Its protein product is CASSLPQRARNTIYF.

The rearrangement uses TRBV6-5 and TRBJ1-1; TRBD1 might be the D (5 bases). The CDR3 covers 15 residues. Germline V lookup: CDR1 MNHEY, CDR2 SVGAGI. V was pared by 3 bases and J by 1 base, with 12 bases between. The CDR3 reads CASSYSGVGNTEAFF. The CDR3 DNA follows: TGTGCCAGCAGTTATTCGGGGGTAGGGAACACTGAAGCTTTCTTT.

The genes are TRBV5-1 and TRBJ2-1; perhaps TRBD2 as D (5 bases). The germline V gene has CDR1 SGHRS and CDR2 YFSETQ. The CDR3 is made up of 16 amino acids. With 0 bases removed from V and 0 bases from J, the gap between germline ends came to 10 bases. The CDR3 spells CASSLERRSSYNEQFF. The CDR3 DNA is TGCGCCAGCAGCTTGGAGAGGAGGAGCTCCTACAATGAGCAGTTCTTC.

The J gene is TRBJ2-7, the V gene TRBV5-1; D not certain. The CDR3 covers 12 residues. V was pared by 4 bases and J by 3 bases, with 8 bases between. Germline V gene sequence: CDR1 SGHRS, CDR2 YFSETQ. The CDR3 DNA reads TGCGCCAGCAGCCCGGGTCTCTACGAGCAGTACTTC. Translated: CASSPGLYEQYF.

This chain uses TRBV30 with TRBJ2-7; TRBD1 matches 10 bases. CDR1 GTSNPN and CDR2 SVGIG come from the germline V gene (reference sequence). Trimming cost V 3 bases and J 2 bases; bases outside gene matches: 19. The CDR3 consists of 19 residues. CDR3 amino acids: CAWRSVSPSGTGDAYEQYF. Here the CDR3 DNA reads TGTGCCTGGAGGAGTGTATCCCCCTCCGGGACAGGGGACGCCTACGAGCAGTACTTC. Using reference TRBV30 and TRBJ2-7 for the parts outside the CDR3, the full variable domain is SQTIHQWPATLVQPVGSPLSLECTVEGTSNPNLYWYRQAAGRGLQLLFYSVGIGQISSEVPQNLSASRPQDRQFILSSKKLLLSDSGFYLCAWRSVSPSGTGDAYEQYFGPGTRLTVT.

The rearrangement joins TRBV9 to TRBJ1-2; TRBD1 might be the D (5 bases). Per the germline V gene, CDR1 is SGDLS and CDR2 is YYNGEE. This CDR3 is built from 12 residues. The V end lost 4 bases, the J end lost 6 bases, and 10 bases lay between the germline ends. As DNA, the CDR3 is TGTGCCAGCAGCCCCGGGGGAGATGGCTACACCTTC. It translates to CASSPGGDGYTF.